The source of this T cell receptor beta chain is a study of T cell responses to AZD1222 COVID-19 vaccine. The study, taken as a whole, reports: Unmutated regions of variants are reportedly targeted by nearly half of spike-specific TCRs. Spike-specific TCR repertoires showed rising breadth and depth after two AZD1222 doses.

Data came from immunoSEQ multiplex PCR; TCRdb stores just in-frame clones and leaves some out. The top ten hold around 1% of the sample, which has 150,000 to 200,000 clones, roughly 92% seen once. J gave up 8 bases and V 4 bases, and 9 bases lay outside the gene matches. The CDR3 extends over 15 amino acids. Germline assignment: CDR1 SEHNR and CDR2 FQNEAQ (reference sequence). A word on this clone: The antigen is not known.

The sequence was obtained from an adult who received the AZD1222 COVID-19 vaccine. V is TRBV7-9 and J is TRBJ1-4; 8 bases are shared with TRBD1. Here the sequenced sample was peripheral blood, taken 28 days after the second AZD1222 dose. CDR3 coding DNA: TGTGCCAGCAGCTCTCAGGGGGCACGGGGGGAAAAACTGTTTTTT. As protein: CASSSQGARGEKLFF. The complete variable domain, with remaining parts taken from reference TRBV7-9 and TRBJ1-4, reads DTGVSQNPRHKITKRGQNVTFRCDPISEHNRLYWYRQTLGQGPEFLTYFQNEAQLEKSRLLSDRFSAERPKGSFSTLEIQRTEQGDSAMYLCASSSQGARGEKLFFGSGTQLSVL.